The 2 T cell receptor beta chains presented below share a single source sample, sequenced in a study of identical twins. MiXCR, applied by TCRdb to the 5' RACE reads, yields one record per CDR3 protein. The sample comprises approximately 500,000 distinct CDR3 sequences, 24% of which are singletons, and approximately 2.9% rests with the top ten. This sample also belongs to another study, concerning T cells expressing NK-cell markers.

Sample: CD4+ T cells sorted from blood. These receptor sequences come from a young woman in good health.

The chain's CDR3 is CASSEASSFRSEQYF. In nucleotides, the CDR3 is TGTGCCAGCAGTGAAGCATCATCATTCAGGTCCGAGCAGTACTTC. The V call is TRBV2, the J call TRBJ2-7; no firm D call. The CDR3 length is 15 residues. V was pared by 0 bases and J by 6 bases, with 15 bases between. Germline-derived CDR1 and CDR2 are SNHLY and FYNNEI.

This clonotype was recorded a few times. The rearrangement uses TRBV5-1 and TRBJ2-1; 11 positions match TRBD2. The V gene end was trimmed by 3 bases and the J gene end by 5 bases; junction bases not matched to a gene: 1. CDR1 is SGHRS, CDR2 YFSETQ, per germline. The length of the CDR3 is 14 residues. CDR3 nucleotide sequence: TGCGCCAGCAGCTCGACTAGCGGGAACAATGAGCAGTTCTTC. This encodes CASSSTSGNNEQFF.